This section outlines one T cell receptor beta chain sequence together with its context. The antigen is not known. These data originate in a study of response to subunit inactivated influenza vaccine. The study's findings and limits: Researchers suggested that each seasonal influenza vaccination recruits few new T cells.

A single record per CDR3 protein comes from TCRdb applying MiXCR to the RT-PCR reads. The sample records fewer than 600,000 distinct CDR3 sequences, approximately 7.2% being singletons. V lost 1 base and J 6 bases, leaving 11 bases between the germline ends. Germline assignment: CDR1 WNHNN and CDR2 SYGVQD (reference sequence). This CDR3 contains 14 residues. This receptor was identified in a man between 50 and 70 years old who received an inactivated influenza vaccine. V gene TRBV10-1 combines with J gene TRBJ2-3; D remains unclear. The input for sequencing was PBMCs from blood, taken around 25 months after vaccination. The DNA for the CDR3 is TGCGCCAGCAGTGAGTTAAAGGAGTGGGATACGCAGTATTTT. Protein: CASSELKEWDTQYF.